The source of this T cell receptor beta chain is a study of OX40 agonist ivuxolimab in advanced cancers. Overall study: In this cohort, patients received ivuxolimab, an agonistic anti-OX40 (CD134) antibody. Patients with prior anti-PD-1, anti-PD-L1 or anti-CTLA-4 therapy were eligible; 40% to 45% had some.

General study findings and limits: With doses of 0.1-3.0 mg/kg, partial responders showed among the lowest clonal expansion. At 0.1 to 3.0 mg/kg and by week 6, CD4+ and CD8+ T cells in the blood had expanded clonally.

Germline trimming cut 3 bases from V and 5 bases from J; bases unmatched to any gene: 2. Germline V gene lookup returns CDR1 LGHNA and CDR2 YSLEER. The CDR3 runs to 15 residues. The protocol was immunoSEQ multiplex PCR, while the TCRdb copy is restricted to in-frame clones and leaves out a portion. This table has around 30,000 clones, 70% to 85% appearing once. Remarks on this clone: Antigen specificity is unknown.

The TCR originated in an adult with an advanced solid tumor such as melanoma, head and neck, liver or kidney cancer. V and J are TRBV4-3 and TRBJ2-2; the match to TRBD1 covers 11 bases. The sequenced sample was CD4+ or CD8+ T cells sorted from blood, obtained in a trial of the OX40 agonist ivuxolimab. This chain's CDR3 is CASSQDRGLTGELFF. CDR3 sequence (DNA): TGCGCCAGCAGCCAGGACAGGGGGCTTACCGGGGAGCTGTTTTTT.